This is a list of T cell receptor beta chains from one sample in a study of CD8 T cells in Susac syndrome. TCRdb re-called the immunoSEQ multiplex PCR reads with MiXCR, one entry per CDR3 protein. This sample carries some 130,000 distinct CDR3 sequences, 95% of them seen once, and the ten largest clones take approximately 0.18%. Sequencing input: CD8+ T cells from PBMCs. Receptors were obtained from a human donor with Susac syndrome. Both conserved end residues are part of each CDR3. A D gene is named only where the DNA matches it firmly. A row's size may be missing; if present it is once, few, many or a size class.

>NA|TRBV11-2|TRBJ2-7|NA
CASSYGPRGYEQYF
TGTGCCAGCAGCTATGGGCCAAGGGGCTACGAGCAGTACTTC
>TRBD2|TRBV12-3/TRBV12-4|TRBJ2-1|NA
CASSGGVWNEQFF
TGTGCCAGCAGTGGGGGGGTGTGGAATGAGCAGTTCTTC
>NA|TRBV5-5|TRBJ1-1|once
CASSLERGTEAFF
TGTGCCAGCAGCTTGGAACGGGGTACTGAAGCTTTCTTT
>NA|TRBV13|TRBJ2-7|NA
CASSLGHEQYF
TGTGCCAGCAGTTTAGGGCACGAGCAGTACTTC
>TRBD1|TRBV9|TRBJ2-5|NA
CASCRGRLSEETQYF
TGTGCCAGTTGCAGGGGGCGCTTAAGTGAGGAGACCCAGTACTTC
>NA|TRBV28|TRBJ2-7|NA
CASSPIGAHYEQYF
TGTGCCAGCAGCCCTATAGGGGCACACTACGAGCAGTACTTC
>NA|TRBV6-5|TRBJ2-7|NA
CASSYVGGSYEQYF
TGTGCCAGCAGTTACGTAGGGGGATCCTACGAGCAGTACTTC
>TRBD1|TRBV29-1|TRBJ1-1|once
CSVEDRVTEAFF
TGCAGCGTTGAGGACAGGGTGACTGAAGCTTTCTTT
>NA|TRBV27|TRBJ1-2|NA
CASSDGSFYGYTF
TGTGCCAGCAGTGATGGGTCCTTCTATGGCTACACCTTC
>NA|TRBV10-2|TRBJ2-7|NA
CASSPDASYEQYF
TGCGCCAGCTCACCCGACGCCTCCTACGAGCAGTACTTC
>TRBD1|TRBV3-1|TRBJ2-3|NA
CASSRGRTGGDTDTQYF
TGTGCCAGCAGCCGCGGAAGGACAGGAGGCGACACAGATACGCAGTATTTT
>NA|TRBV20-1|TRBJ2-3|NA
CSPLSGSTDTQYF
TGCAGTCCGCTGAGCGGGAGCACAGATACGCAGTATTTT
>NA|TRBV20-1|TRBJ2-7|NA
CSASPAGTYEQYF
TGCAGTGCTAGTCCGGCCGGTACCTACGAGCAGTACTTC
>NA|TRBV6-2/TRBV6-3|TRBJ2-2|NA
CASSYSRGTGELFF
TGTGCCAGCAGTTACTCGAGAGGGACCGGGGAGCTGTTTTTT
>NA|TRBV5-1|TRBJ2-5|NA
CASSPHGAEVQETQYF
TGCGCCAGCAGCCCCCATGGAGCGGAGGTCCAAGAGACCCAGTACTTC